The 29 T cell receptor beta chains listed next were all sequenced from one sample in a study of human T cells and chemical hapten exposure. Regarding time point: patch test 2, 6 weeks after DPC sensitization. Treatment given: therapeutic diphenylcyclopropenone sensitization with weekly scalp DPC. TCRdb re-called the RACE reads with MiXCR, one entry per CDR3 protein. The sample holds about 100,000 distinct CDR3 sequences; over 9.5% are singletons and the top ten take 2.5% to 4%. The source material was whole blood, sampled in connection with sensitization to the hapten diphenylcyclopropenone (DPC). The receptors were sampled from a woman aged 35 to 49 with alopecia areata. Some clones in this sample may be carry-over from other donors' samples.

V is TRBV7-9 and J is TRBJ2-6; 8 bases fit TRBD2. This CDR3 has 15 amino acids. Germline trimming cut 5 bases from V and 4 bases from J; bases unmatched to any gene: 4. In germline, CDR1 is SEHNR, CDR2 FQNEAQ (reference sequence). The CDR3 DNA reads as TGTGCCAGCAGCCGGGGGGGCTCCGGGGCCAACGTCCTGACTTTC. It specifies CASSRGGSGANVLTF.

This clonotype was recorded many times. The CDR3 region is CASTPRDAWKQFF. The CDR3, as DNA: TGTGCCAGCACCCCCCGGGACGCATGGAAGCAGTTCTTC. The rearrangement uses TRBV9 and TRBJ2-1; D possibly uses TRBD1 or TRBD2 (5 bases each). V was clipped by 6 bases and J by 11 bases, with 18 bases between them. Germline assignment: CDR1 SGDLS and CDR2 YYNGEE. The length of the CDR3 is 13 residues.

This clonotype has a count of ten or more. V gene TRBV10-2 combines with J gene TRBJ2-3; D perhaps matches TRBD2 (6 bases). The V end was cut by 6 bases, the J end by 4 bases, with 11 bases between. The CDR3 covers 13 residues. Germline V CDR1 and CDR2: WSHSY, SAAADI. The DNA for the CDR3 is TGCGCCAGCAGCGTGGGGAGGTCAGATACGCAGTATTTT. Its translation: CASSVGRSDTQYF.

This clonotype has a count of ten or more. J is TRBJ2-5 and V is TRBV23-1, with 7 positions matching TRBD1. TRBV23-1 is given ORF status, its function remaining uncertain. With V trimmed by 7 bases and J by 1 base, 9 bases remained unmatched. CDR3 size: 15 residues. The CDR3, as DNA: TGCGCCAGCACCTACAGGGGCAGGGCCCAAGAGACCCAGTACTTC. It codes for CASTYRGRAQETQYF.

This clonotype was observed a few times. The V and J genes are TRBV5-6 and TRBJ2-7, with TRBD2 identical over 8 bases. J gave up 6 bases and V 4 bases, and 6 bases lay outside the gene matches. The CDR3 extends over 13 amino acids. Germline CDR1 reads SGHDT; CDR2 reads YYEEEE. For the CDR3, the DNA is TGTGCCAGCAGCCCGGGGGGGCGGGCCGAGCAGTACTTC. This sequence encodes CASSPGGRAEQYF.

Remarks on this clonotype: Given a much more abundant clone one base away, this may be a read error. This chain connects TRBV6-5 to TRBJ1-1, with D uncertain. Germline values: CDR1 MNHEY, CDR2 SVGAGI. This CDR3 comprises 13 residues. In DNA, the CDR3 is TGTGCCAGCAGTTACTCTATGAACACTCAAGCTTTCTTT. This encodes CASSYSMNTQAFF.

There are many counts of this clonotype. This chain connects TRBV6-2 or TRBV6-3 to TRBJ2-1, with D uncertain. The CDR3 sequence is 14 residues long. V lost 7 bases to trimming and J lost 2 bases, with 12 bases between them. Germline CDR1 and CDR2: MNHEY and SVGEGT. The CDR3 DNA follows: TGTGCCAGCAATCTCGGTCCCGCCTACAATGAGCAGTTCTTC. The encoded protein is CASNLGPAYNEQFF.

A few counts support this clonotype. This chain connects TRBV11-2 to TRBJ2-1; TRBD1 aligns across 9 bases. V lost 4 bases and J lost 7; bases outside the gene matches: 5. The CDR3 runs 14 residues. Germline CDR1 and CDR2: SGHAT and FQNNGV. CDR3 sequence reads: CASSSGQGTNEQFF. The CDR3 coding sequence is TGTGCCAGCAGCTCCGGACAGGGGACAAATGAGCAGTTCTTC.

This chain connects TRBV6-5 to TRBJ2-3, with D perhaps given as TRBD1 or TRBD2 (5 bases each). The V end was cut by 7 bases, the J end by 6 bases, with 26 bases between. Looked up from germline, CDR1 is MNHEY and CDR2 is SVGAGI. The CDR3 sequence is 17 residues long. CDR3 bases: TGTGCCAGCACTGACCCCCGGGACCCAAGGAGCCCCGATACGCAGTATTTT. Encoded protein: CASTDPRDPRSPDTQYF.

This clonotype was found a few times. CDR3 amino acids: CASSQDSIGGFSYNEQFF. CDR3 nucleotide sequence: TGCGCCAGCAGCCAAGATTCGATCGGGGGGTTCTCCTACAATGAGCAGTTCTTC. The J gene is TRBJ2-1, the V gene TRBV4-3; 7 bases fit TRBD2. The CDR3 runs 18 residues. Germline trimming cut 0 bases from V and 0 bases from J; bases unmatched to any gene: 8. From germline, CDR1 is LGHNA and CDR2 YSLEER.

The chain couples TRBV3-1 to TRBJ2-1; D remains ambiguous. The CDR3 is made up of 11 amino acids. V gave up 4 bases and J gave up 9 bases, with 7 bases separating them. The V gene's germline CDR1 is LGHDT and CDR2 YNNKEL (reference sequence). For the CDR3, the DNA is TGTGCCAGCAGCCGCCCTGGTGAGCAGTTCTTC. Protein: CASSRPGEQFF.

This clonotype was seen repeatedly, ten times or more. This chain uses TRBV20-1 with TRBJ2-4; 7 nucleotides align to TRBD1. Germline values: CDR1 DFQATT, CDR2 SNEGSKA (reference sequence). The CDR3 totals 13 residues. Trimming at V came to 6 bases and at J to 6 bases, leaving 8 bases not matched to a gene. This CDR3 reads CSAPTGTTNIQYF. Written as DNA, the CDR3 is TGCAGTGCCCCGACAGGGACAACAAACATTCAGTACTTC.

The sample holds many counts of this clonotype. The chain joins TRBV2 to TRBJ2-6; D remains ambiguous. Germline CDR1 and CDR2: SNHLY and FYNNEI. V lost 2 bases and J lost 2, with 4 bases in between. CDR3 length equals 14 residues. The CDR3 DNA sequence: TGTGCCAGCAGTGAATTAACTGGGGCCAACGTCCTGACTTTC. Translating gives CASSELTGANVLTF.

Ten or more counts support this clonotype. The chain links TRBV29-1 to TRBJ2-7; TRBD1 aligns across 7 bases. The length of the CDR3 is 12 residues. After removal of 4 bases from V and 4 bases from J, the junction contained 4 bases not matched to a gene. Germline V gene sequence: CDR1 SQVTM, CDR2 ANQGSEA. CDR3 amino acids: CSVGDSPYEQYF. CDR3 DNA: TGCAGCGTTGGGGACAGTCCATACGAGCAGTACTTC.

This clonotype has just a few counts. CDR3 bases: TGTGCCAGCAGCCAAGATACACCAGCGGGGAGCACAGATACGCAGTATTTT. The encoded protein is CASSQDTPAGSTDTQYF. The V and J genes are TRBV3-1 and TRBJ2-3; the match to TRBD2 covers 7 bases. The CDR3 runs to 17 residues. CDR1 and CDR2 from the germline V gene are LGHDT and YNNKEL (reference sequence). The V and J ends lost 0 bases and 0 bases, in that order; junction bases with no gene match: 6.

Remarks on this clonotype: A single base separates this from a much larger clone, so it may be a read error. The DNA of the CDR3 is TGTGCCAGCAGTGAGGATAACCGCTATAGCTACACCTTC. Its translation is CASSEDNRYSYTF. This chain connects TRBV2 to TRBJ1-2; no definite D call. Germline V gene lookup returns CDR1 SNHLY and CDR2 FYNNEI. The CDR3 runs to 13 residues. The whole variable domain, remainder taken from reference TRBV2 and TRBJ1-2, is EPEVTQTPSHQVTQMGQEVILRCVPISNHLYFYWYRQILGQKVEFLVSFYNNEISEKSEIFDDQFSVERPDGSNFTLKIRSTKLEDSAMYFCASSEDNRYSYTFGSGTRLTVV.

This clonotype has a handful of counts. CDR3 in DNA: TGTGCCAGCAGTTGGTCTAGCGTCTCAGGAGATACGCAGTATTTT. This encodes CASSWSSVSGDTQYF. The rearrangement links TRBV6-5 to TRBJ2-3, with D tentatively TRBD2 (6 bases). CDR1 and CDR2 from the germline V gene are MNHEY and SVGAGI. The CDR3 runs 15 residues. Deletions cut 4 bases from V and 5 bases from J, with 16 bases between.

The gene calls are TRBV28 and TRBJ1-6; D gene uncertain. Trimming took 3 bases from V and 5 from J, leaving 8 bases between them. CDR1 and CDR2 (germline): MDHEN, SYDVKM. The CDR3 runs to 14 residues. CDR3 DNA: TGTGCCAGCAGTTTCGGAGTGAATAATTCACCCCTCCACTTT. This encodes CASSFGVNNSPLHF.

In its sample, this clonotype was seen many times. The gene calls are TRBV24-1 and TRBJ2-2, with D possibly matching TRBD2 (5 bases). Germline V lookup: CDR1 KGHDR, CDR2 SFDVKD. This CDR3 comprises 13 residues. Trimming removed 8 bases at V and 4 bases at J, with 10 bases between. CDR3 coding DNA: TGTGCCACCATGGGCAGCGGCACCGGGGAGCTGTTTTTT. The encoded protein is CATMGSGTGELFF.

This clonotype has just a few counts. The chain has TRBV5-6 and TRBJ2-5; TRBD2 matches at 13 bases. The CDR3 covers 17 residues. From germline, CDR1 is SGHDT and CDR2 YYEEEE. V was pared by 2 bases and J by 3 bases, with 7 bases of the junction left unmatched. CDR3 amino acids: CASSFYTSGGEEETQYF. The CDR3 bases are TGTGCCAGCAGCTTTTATACTAGCGGGGGGGAGGAAGAGACCCAGTACTTC.

This rearrangement joins TRBV20-1 to TRBJ1-2; 8 bases are shared with TRBD1. Germline V lookup: CDR1 DFQATT, CDR2 SNEGSKA (reference sequence). V dropped 7 bases and J dropped 8; count of bases not matched to a gene: 9. There are 12 residues in the CDR3. The CDR3 loop reads CSVTDRVKGYTF. The CDR3 nucleotides are TGCAGTGTAACGGACAGGGTAAAGGGCTACACCTTC.

This clonotype was observed a handful of times. The rearrangement links TRBV19 to TRBJ2-3, with 9 bases lining up with TRBD2. The CDR3 sequence is 16 residues long. CDR1 and CDR2 (germline): LNHDA, SQIVND (reference sequence). The trim removed 6 bases at V and 3 bases at J, leaving 10 bases unmatched. CDR3 bases: TGTGCCAGTAGCCTACAGCGGGGGGCCCAGACAGATACGCAGTATTTT. Its translation: CASSLQRGAQTDTQYF.

The table lists this clonotype with many counts. The chain joins TRBV27 to TRBJ1-6; D remains unclear. The CDR3 has 14 amino acids. Trimming cost V 3 bases and J 4 bases, with 7 bases left between them. Germline CDR1 and CDR2: MNHEY and SMNVEV (reference sequence). This CDR3 reads CASSFQAYNSPLHF. In nucleotides, the CDR3 is TGTGCCAGCAGTTTCCAGGCTTATAATTCACCCCTCCACTTT.

At least ten counts were recorded for this clonotype. The V and J genes are TRBV6-6 and TRBJ2-7; D gene ambiguous. Trimming left V 5 bases short and J 1 base short, with 15 bases between. The CDR3 consists of 15 residues. Germline CDR1 and CDR2: MNHNY and SVGAGI (reference sequence). CDR3 in amino acids: CASSQPGFDSYEQYF. CDR3 in DNA: TGTGCCAGCAGTCAGCCGGGCTTCGATTCCTACGAGCAGTACTTC.

This clonotype appeared a few times. The chain employs TRBV4-1 and TRBJ2-1; possible D gene TRBD2, 6 bases. Looked up from germline, CDR1 is MGHRA and CDR2 is YSYEKL. The V gene lost 0 bases and the J gene lost 5 bases, with 8 bases spanning the gap. There are 14 residues in the CDR3. The CDR3 reads CASSQEGLNNEQFF. CDR3 nucleotides: TGCGCCAGCAGCCAAGAGGGACTCAACAATGAGCAGTTCTTC.

This chain joins TRBV7-2 and TRBJ1-4; 8 bases agree with TRBD1. Germline V gene lookup returns CDR1 SGHTA and CDR2 FQGNSA. Trimming took 2 bases from V and 5 from J; bases not matched to a gene: 4. The CDR3 covers 15 residues. In DNA form, the CDR3 reads TGTGCCAGCAGCTTAAGGGCAGGGGGCAATGAAAAACTGTTTTTT. Residues: CASSLRAGGNEKLFF.

This clonotype was detected only a few times. The chain carries TRBV5-6 and TRBJ1-1; 8 nucleotides match TRBD1. Trimming at V came to 5 bases and at J to 6 bases, leaving 6 bases not matched to a gene. The germline CDR1 and CDR2 sequences are SGHDT and YYEEEE. The CDR3 contains 13 residues. CDR3 sequence (DNA): TGTGCCAGCAGTTTCGGACAGGGTCCTGAAGCTTTCTTT. This sequence encodes CASSFGQGPEAFF.

This chain uses TRBV12-3 or TRBV12-4 with TRBJ1-4; TRBD1 is a possible D gene (6 bases). This CDR3 has 15 amino acids. Trimming took off 5 bases at V and 0 bases at J, with 10 bases between the two ends. The CDR3 here is CASSLRDTTNEKLFF. CDR3 nucleotide sequence: TGTGCCAGCAGTCTCAGGGACACAACTAATGAAAAACTGTTTTTT.

This clonotype was counted between two and nine times. The chain links TRBV29-1 to TRBJ1-1; 9 bases agree with TRBD1. The CDR3 is 14 amino acids. The V gene end was trimmed by 6 bases and the J gene end by 8 bases; junction bases not matched to a gene: 13. Germline values: CDR1 SQVTM, CDR2 ANQGSEA. The CDR3 nucleotides are TGCAGCGTCGATGGACAGGGGAGGATGAAGGAAGCTTTCTTT. Protein: CSVDGQGRMKEAFF.